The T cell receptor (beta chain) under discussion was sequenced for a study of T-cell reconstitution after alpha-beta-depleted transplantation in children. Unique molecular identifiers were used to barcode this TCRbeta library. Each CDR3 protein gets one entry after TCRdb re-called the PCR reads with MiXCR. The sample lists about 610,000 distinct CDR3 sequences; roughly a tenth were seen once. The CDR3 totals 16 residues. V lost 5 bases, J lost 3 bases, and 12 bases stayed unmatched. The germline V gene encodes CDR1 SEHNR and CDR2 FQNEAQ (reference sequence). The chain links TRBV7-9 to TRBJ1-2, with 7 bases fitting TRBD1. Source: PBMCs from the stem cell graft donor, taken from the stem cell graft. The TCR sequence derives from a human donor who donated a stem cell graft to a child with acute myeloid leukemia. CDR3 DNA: TGTGCCAGCAGCACCGGGACAGCCCGCGTATACTATGGCTACACCTTC. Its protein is CASSTGTARVYYGYTF.